Only one count was recorded for the clone carrying this T cell receptor (beta chain). Original processing notes: Counts of nucleated cells, estimated from reference gene primer amplification, were obtained. TCRdb's copy holds only in-frame clones and misses some; the assay was immunoSEQ multiplex PCR. V and J calls and clone size follow that table, whereas D and trimming were derived from the DNA. The sample has 90,000 or so clones, roughly 90% seen once. CDR3 length: 18 amino acids. V was pared by 7 bases and J by 4 bases, with 13 bases of the junction left unmatched. Germline values: CDR1 MDHEN, CDR2 SYDVKM. This entry comes from a study of blood T cell repertoires in COVID-19. Study-level background: The United States, Italy and Spain provided the acute and convalescent COVID-19 samples.

Enrolment of Seattle patients took place during active infection, and they were followed longitudinally. This sequence originates from a man aged 60 to 75 with COVID-19, enrolled during active disease. The specimen sequenced was peripheral blood. This rearrangement joins TRBV28 to TRBJ2-3, with 14 bases lining up with TRBD2. CDR3 region: CASNHGGLAGVGPDTQYF. For the CDR3, the DNA is TGTGCCAGCAATCATGGGGGACTAGCGGGAGTAGGCCCAGATACGCAGTATTTT.